This T cell receptor beta chain was sequenced in a study of shared clonotypes between healthy human individuals. Libraries were prepared by immunoSEQ multiplex PCR; TCRdb keeps only in-frame clonotypes and omits some of them. The sample records roughly 1,500,000 clones, approximately 98.5% being singletons. Participating donors were healthy, HIV-negative adults free of recent acute infections or vaccinations. V dropped 1 base and J dropped 6 bases, with 9 bases sitting between them. Looked up from germline, CDR1 is MDHEN and CDR2 is SYDVKM. This CDR3 spans 13 amino acids. Remarks on this clone: This CDR3 is also generated by other DNA sequences in the sample.

The chain employs TRBV28 and TRBJ1-1, with D tentatively TRBD1 (5 bases). The clonotype was recovered from a young man in good health. The source material was naive CD4+ T cells sorted from blood. Subset in this sample: CD45RA+ positively selected. In DNA form, the CDR3 reads TGTGCCAGCAGTTTATTGGGGGGGGCTGAAGCTTTCTTT. The encoded protein is CASSLLGGAEAFF.